The rows below give T cell receptor beta chains drawn from one sample of a study of early stage breast cancer tumors. Sequencing was performed with immunoSEQ multiplex PCR; in TCRdb, only in-frame clones are kept and a portion is missing. The data show more than 60,000 clones, 70% to 85% seen once. The sample comprised blood. The receptor source for this set is a person aged 60 to 70 with breast cancer. Both conserved end residues are part of each CDR3. D genes are given only for firm matches. Not every row has a clone size; where given, it reads once, few, many or a size class.

clone_size	d_call	v_call	j_call	cdr3_nt	cdr3_aa
.	.	TRBV30	TRBJ2-5	TGTGCCTGGAGTTTATTGGGGGACCAAGAGACCCAGTACTTC	CAWSLLGDQETQYF
.	.	TRBV18	TRBJ2-1	TGTGCCAGCTCACCACTAGTTGAGGGGGGCAATGAGCAGTTCTTC	CASSPLVEGGNEQFF
few	.	TRBV28	TRBJ2-7	TGTGCCAGTCAGGGCGGGATCCCGAGGGAGCAGTACTTC	CASQGGIPREQYF
.	TRBD2	TRBV6-6	TRBJ2-5	TGTGCCAGCAGTTACGGGGGAGGGGAGACCCAGTACTTC	CASSYGGGETQYF
.	.	TRBV10-3	TRBJ2-1	TGTGCCATCAGTGAGGGGGACAATGAGCAGTTCTTC	CAISEGDNEQFF
once	.	TRBV2	TRBJ2-5	TGTGCCAGCAGTGAAGGGGGGTCAGAAGAGACCCAGTACTTC	CASSEGGSEETQYF
.	TRBD2	TRBV19	TRBJ2-3	TGTGCCAGTAGTATAGTAGCGGGGCAAGATACGCAGTATTTT	CASSIVAGQDTQYF
.	TRBD1	TRBV6-5	TRBJ2-7	TGTGCCAGCAGACTCTCCCGGGACAGCTCCTACGAGCAGTACTTC	CASRLSRDSSYEQYF
few	.	TRBV29-1	TRBJ2-7	TGCAGCGTTGCCAGGGTCGACGAGCAGTACTTC	CSVARVDEQYF
.	TRBD1	TRBV6-7	TRBJ2-7	TGTGCCAGCAGTTACCCCCCACGGACAGGGGGCTACGAGCAGTACTTC	CASSYPPRTGGYEQYF
.	.	TRBV11-2	TRBJ2-1	TGTGCCAGCAGCCCATTGAGCTCCTACAATGAGCAGTTCTTC	CASSPLSSYNEQFF
.	.	TRBV19	TRBJ1-5	TGTGCCAGTAGTCCCTTACTGGGGGCGAGCAATCAGCCCCAGCATTTT	CASSPLLGASNQPQHF
.	.	TRBV4-1	TRBJ2-1	TGCGCCAGCAGCCAACCCCACGGGCTAGTTGAGCAGTTCTTC	CASSQPHGLVEQFF
.	.	TRBV7-2	TRBJ1-2	TGTGCCAGCAGCTTAGACGGAGGGCTCATCTATGGCTACACCTTC	CASSLDGGLIYGYTF
.	.	TRBV7-9	TRBJ1-5	TGTGCCAGCACTTCAAGTTATAGCAATCAGCCCCAGCATTTT	CASTSSYSNQPQHF
.	.	TRBV5-1	TRBJ2-6	TGCGCCAGCAGCCAAGGAACTGGGGCCAACGTCCTGACTTTC	CASSQGTGANVLTF
.	.	TRBV11-2	TRBJ1-1	TGTGCCAGCAGCCTTACAATGTTCGCTGAAGCTTTCTTT	CASSLTMFAEAFF
.	.	TRBV6-6	TRBJ2-7	TGTGCCAGCAGTTACTTGCGGGGGCCCGACTACGAGCAGTACTTC	CASSYLRGPDYEQYF